The entry below describes one T cell receptor (beta chain). Its matching antigen is unknown. V lost 1 base to trimming and J lost 1 base; unmatched junction nucleotides: 3. The germline V gene encodes CDR1 MDHEN and CDR2 SYDVKM. The length of the CDR3 is 16 residues. This sample is drawn from a study of cytomegalovirus exposure and HLA in healthy donors. The study, taken as a whole, reports: Based on reports, TCR beta sequences accurately predicted HLA-A and HLA-B alleles for most subjects. 16,951 TCR beta sequences were associated with HLA alleles at 0.05 false discovery rate in a later analysis.

Use of 60 Vbeta and 13 Jbeta primers characterized the PCR. The method was immunoSEQ multiplex PCR; TCRdb's version includes in-frame clones alone and lacks a portion of them. Of 100,000 or so clones listed, 76% were seen once; the top ten hold about 4%. The TCR originated in a man aged 40-50 years in good health and CMV-seronegative. The J gene is TRBJ1-2, the V gene TRBV28; TRBD1 matches at 10 bases. The specimen sequenced was PBMCs. This CDR3 reads CASSLYRTGGNYGYTF. DNA of the CDR3: TGTGCCAGCAGTTTATATCGGACAGGGGGTAACTATGGCTACACCTTC.